This TCR beta chain is drawn from a study of PD-1 blockade in classical Hodgkin lymphoma. Comments on this clone: Its antigen is as yet unknown.

The patients all showed relapse after autologous stem cell transplantation, while their brentuximab vedotin exposure varied. Whole-study results and caveats: Only CD4+ TCR diversity, not CD8+, had risen significantly by C4D1. Individuals initiating nivolumab under 1 year after ASCT were excluded. There remain no defined causes for the repertoire differences, which possibly reflect disease activity or prior therapy. Before treatment, complete responders showed about the same diversity as newly diagnosed patients.

TCRdb's table, derived via immunoSEQ multiplex PCR, lists solely in-frame clones and lacks some. The sample has 28,000 or so clones, approximately 67% seen once. Trimming shortened V by 3 bases and J by 0 bases, and 12 bases separated the two germline ends. Per germline, CDR1 SGDLS and CDR2 YYNGEE. The CDR3 extends over 15 amino acids. The rearrangement uses TRBV9 and TRBJ1-1, with a weak D call TRBD1 (6 bases). This clonotype originated in a human donor with classical Hodgkin lymphoma. Source: peripheral blood mononuclear cells (PBMCs), taken before the second cycle of nivolumab. The CDR3 loop is CASSATGHLNTEAFF. The CDR3 DNA is TGTGCCAGCAGCGCCACGGGACACCTGAACACTGAAGCTTTCTTT.